This T cell receptor beta chain was documented in a study of technical replicates of blood from a few donors. The CDR3 contains 12 residues. V was trimmed by 5 bases and J by 2 bases, leaving 8 bases between them. The germline CDR1 and CDR2 sequences are SGHDT and YYEEEE. Libraries were prepared by immunoSEQ multiplex PCR; TCRdb keeps only in-frame clonotypes and omits some of them. The sample has approximately 79,000 clones, 85% to 95% seen once. Sequencing was performed on T cells isolated from PBMCs. V is TRBV5-6 and J is TRBJ2-7; D might be TRBD1 (6 bases). The TCR sequence derives from a human donor in good health. In nucleotides, the CDR3 is TGTGCCAGCAGGACAGGAGCCTACGAGCAGTACTTC. As protein: CASRTGAYEQYF.